This section outlines one T cell receptor beta chain sequence together with its context. These data come from a study of patients and donors after allogeneic stem cell transplantation. Each CDR3 protein gets one entry after TCRdb re-called the RT-PCR reads with MiXCR. The sample lists about 410,000 distinct CDR3 sequences; roughly 16% were seen once. Germline V gives CDR1 SNHLY, CDR2 FYNNEI. V lost 6 bases, J lost 1 base, and 9 bases lay in between. This CDR3 comprises 13 residues. This TCR came from a human donor who was either an allogeneic HSCT recipient or a stem cell or donor lymphocyte infusion donor (not recorded which). It is not recorded whose cells these are; they may come from a transplant donor. The gene calls are TRBV2 and TRBJ1-1, with D perhaps matching TRBD1 (6 bases). Sequencing was done on a sample of blood, either unsorted or a sorted T cell fraction (not recorded which). The CDR3 DNA sequence: TGTGCCAGCAGGGACAGATGGAACACTGAAGCTTTCTTT. This gives the protein CASRDRWNTEAFF.